Presented here are 2 T cell receptor beta chains from one specimen sequenced in a study of graft-versus-host responses after intestinal transplantation. No antigen has been identified for these receptors. Libraries were prepared by immunoSEQ multiplex PCR; TCRdb keeps only in-frame clonotypes and omits some of them. The sample includes approximately 75,000 clones, 90% of them seen just once. Sample: unstimulated CD8+ T cells sorted from spleen or lymph node cells, taken before transplant. The source of these receptors is a human donor who was the organ donor for an intestinal transplant.

The rearrangement joins TRBV18 to TRBJ1-6, with 8 bases that match TRBD1. The ends lost 3 bases at V and 8 bases at J; junction bases unmatched: 3. The germline V gene has CDR1 KGHSH and CDR2 LQKENI. The length of the CDR3 is 14 residues. As DNA, the CDR3 is TGTGCCAGCTCACCCTGGACAGGGCATTCACCCCTCCACTTT. Encoded protein: CASSPWTGHSPLHF.

The chain links TRBV28 to TRBJ2-1, with TRBD1 matching 7 bases. V shed 1 base and J 4 bases; nucleotides not matched to a gene: 4. This CDR3 has 15 amino acids. CDR1 is MDHEN and CDR2 is SYDVKM in the germline V gene. CDR3 region: CASSLLGDRYNEQFF. CDR3 DNA sequence: TGTGCCAGCAGTTTATTGGGGGACAGATACAATGAGCAGTTCTTC.